This entry lists 3 T cell receptor beta chains sequenced from one sample in a study of shared clonotypes between healthy human individuals. CD45RO-negative CD8 cells positively selected for CCR7 made up the naive population, which excluded terminally differentiated effector memory CD45RA+ cells. The data were produced by immunoSEQ multiplex PCR, yet TCRdb's version contains in-frame clones alone and is incomplete. The table records around 2,000,000 clones, about 93% of them present only once. Sample: naive CD8+ T cells from PBMCs. The receptors stem from a man between 18 and 35 years old in good health. Some clones in this sample may be carry-over from other donors' samples.

This chain joins TRBV28 and TRBJ1-5; possible D gene TRBD1, 6 bases. Germline CDR1 is MDHEN and CDR2 is SYDVKM. The CDR3 contains 13 residues. V lost 6 bases to trimming and J lost 6 bases, with 12 bases between them. This CDR3 reads CASRDRLGQPQHF. The CDR3 nucleotides read TGTGCCAGCAGAGACAGGCTTGGTCAGCCCCAGCATTTT.

V gene TRBV28 combines with J gene TRBJ2-7; 7 bases fit TRBD1. The junction had 5 bases not matched to a gene; V was cut back by 10 bases and J by 5 bases. Germline CDR1 reads MDHEN; CDR2 reads SYDVKM. The CDR3 covers 11 residues. CDR3 region: CATNRGHEQYF. The CDR3 bases are TGTGCCACCAACAGGGGCCACGAGCAGTACTTC.

This clone occurred once. The rearrangement joins TRBV5-8 to TRBJ2-7, with D unclear. The CDR3 runs 13 residues. Germline V gene sequence: CDR1 SGHTS, CDR2 YDEGEE. V lost 5 bases, J lost 0 bases, and 9 bases lay in between. CDR3 nucleotide sequence: TGTGCCAGCAGGGCGGAGAGCTCCTACGAGCAGTACTTC. This gives the protein CASRAESSYEQYF.